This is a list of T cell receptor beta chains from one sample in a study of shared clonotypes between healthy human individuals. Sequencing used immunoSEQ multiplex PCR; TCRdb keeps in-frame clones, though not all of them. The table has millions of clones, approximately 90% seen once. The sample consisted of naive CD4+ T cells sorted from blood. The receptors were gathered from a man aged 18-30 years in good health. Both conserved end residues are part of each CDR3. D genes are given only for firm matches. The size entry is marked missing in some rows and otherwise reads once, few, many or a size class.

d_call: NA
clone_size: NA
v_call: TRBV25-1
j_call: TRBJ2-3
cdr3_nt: TGTGCCAGCAGTGAATGGGGGGCAGATACGCAGTATTTT
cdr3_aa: CASSEWGADTQYF

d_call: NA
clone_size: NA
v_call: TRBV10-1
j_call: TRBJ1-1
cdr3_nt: TGCGCCAGCAGGGACAGAGAATCCACTGAAGCTTTCTTT
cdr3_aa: CASRDRESTEAFF

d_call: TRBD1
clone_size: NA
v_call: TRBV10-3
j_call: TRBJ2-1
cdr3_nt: TGTGCCATCGAGGACAGGGGGACCTACAATGAGCAGTTCTTC
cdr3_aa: CAIEDRGTYNEQFF

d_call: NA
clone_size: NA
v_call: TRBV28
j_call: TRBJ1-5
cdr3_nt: TGTGCCAGCAGTTTAATGGGGGGAAACCAGCCCCAGCATTTT
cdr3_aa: CASSLMGGNQPQHF

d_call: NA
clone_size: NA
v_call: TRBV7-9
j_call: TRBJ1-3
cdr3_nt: TGTGCCAGCAGCTTTCAGGGGTCTGGAAACACCATATATTTT
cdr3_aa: CASSFQGSGNTIYF

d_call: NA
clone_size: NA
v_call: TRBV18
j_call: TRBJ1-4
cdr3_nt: TGTGCCAGCTCACCCGCACGTCTGGAAATAACAGAAAAAGAAAAACTGTTTTTT
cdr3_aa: CASSPARLEITEKEKLFF

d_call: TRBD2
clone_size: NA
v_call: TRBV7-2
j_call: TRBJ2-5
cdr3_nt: TGTGCCAGCAGCCCAAGGAGGGCTAGCGGGAGGAAGGGGACCCAGTACTTC
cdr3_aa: CASSPRRASGRKGTQYF

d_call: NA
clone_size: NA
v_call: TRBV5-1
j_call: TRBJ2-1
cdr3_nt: TGCGCCAGCAGCTTATCAGGGGGGGCCTACAATGAGCAGTTCTTC
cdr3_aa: CASSLSGGAYNEQFF

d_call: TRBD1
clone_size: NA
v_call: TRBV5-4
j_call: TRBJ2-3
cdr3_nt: TGTGCCAGCAGCTTGGTCTGGACAGGGGGTACAGATACGCAGTATTTT
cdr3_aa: CASSLVWTGGTDTQYF

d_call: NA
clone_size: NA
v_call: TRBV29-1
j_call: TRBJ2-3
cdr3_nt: TGCAGCGTTTTTTCAGGGCCAGATACGCAGTATTTT
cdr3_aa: CSVFSGPDTQYF

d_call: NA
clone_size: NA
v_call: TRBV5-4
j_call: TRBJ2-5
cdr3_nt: TGTGCCAGCAGCTTGGTCGGCAGGGAGACCCAGTACTTC
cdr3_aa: CASSLVGRETQYF

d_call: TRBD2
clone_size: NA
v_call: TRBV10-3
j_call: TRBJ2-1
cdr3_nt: TGTGCCATCAGTTCTAGCGGGGGCTCCTACAATGAGCAGTTCTTC
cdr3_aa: CAISSSGGSYNEQFF

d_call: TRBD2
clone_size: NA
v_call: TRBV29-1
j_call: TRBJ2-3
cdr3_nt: TGCAGCGTTGATAGGACTAGCGGCGCCTCGGGGGATACGCAGTATTTT
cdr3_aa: CSVDRTSGASGDTQYF

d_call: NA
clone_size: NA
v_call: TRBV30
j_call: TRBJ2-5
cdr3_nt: TGTGCCTGGAGTGTATCCGTGGGGGAGACCCAGTACTTC
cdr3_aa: CAWSVSVGETQYF

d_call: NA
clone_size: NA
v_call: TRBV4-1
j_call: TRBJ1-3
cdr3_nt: TGCGCCAGCAGCCCCCCCGGGCAGAGATGGGGCACAAACTCTGGAAACACCATATATTTT
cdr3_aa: CASSPPGQRWGTNSGNTIYF

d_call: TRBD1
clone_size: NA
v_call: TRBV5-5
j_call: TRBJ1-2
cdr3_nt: TGTGCCAGCAGCTTGGAGGTGTGGACAGGGGCTGGCTACACCTTC
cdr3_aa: CASSLEVWTGAGYTF

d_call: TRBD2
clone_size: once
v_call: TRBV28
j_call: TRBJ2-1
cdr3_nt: TGTGCCAGCACCCTCGGGGGACTAGCGGGGGCCAATGAGCAGTTCTTC
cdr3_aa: CASTLGGLAGANEQFF

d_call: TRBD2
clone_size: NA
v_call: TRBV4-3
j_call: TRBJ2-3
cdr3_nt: TGCGCCAGCAGCGAAGGGACTAGCGGGAGGACAGATACGCAGTATTTT
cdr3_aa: CASSEGTSGRTDTQYF

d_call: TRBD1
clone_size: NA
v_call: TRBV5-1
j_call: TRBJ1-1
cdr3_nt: TGCGCCAGCAGTGGGACAGTCGGGGCTGAAGCTTTCTTT
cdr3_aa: CASSGTVGAEAFF

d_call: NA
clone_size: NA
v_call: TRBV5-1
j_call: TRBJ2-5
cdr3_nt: TGCGCCAGCAGCTCTACTTTCGGGAAAGAGACCCAGTACTTC
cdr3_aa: CASSSTFGKETQYF

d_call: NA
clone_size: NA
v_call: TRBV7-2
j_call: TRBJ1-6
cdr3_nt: TGTGCCAGCAGCTTAAGCAATCCCAACGTCAATTCACCCCTCCACTTT
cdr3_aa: CASSLSNPNVNSPLHF

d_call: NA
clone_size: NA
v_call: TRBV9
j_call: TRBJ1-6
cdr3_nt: TGTGCCAGCAGCGTAGACTCTTTTGGGGGTACCTATAATTCACCCCTCCACTTT
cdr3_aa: CASSVDSFGGTYNSPLHF

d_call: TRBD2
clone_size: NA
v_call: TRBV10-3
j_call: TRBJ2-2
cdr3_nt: TGTGCCATCAGTGAGGGGGGACTAGTGTCGGCCGGGGAGCTGTTTTTT
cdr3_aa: CAISEGGLVSAGELFF

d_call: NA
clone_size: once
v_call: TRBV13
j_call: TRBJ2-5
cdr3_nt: TGTGCCAGCAGCCTGGCCGAGACCCAGTACTTC
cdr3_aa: CASSLAETQYF

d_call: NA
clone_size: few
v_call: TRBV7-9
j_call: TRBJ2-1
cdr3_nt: TGTGCCAGCAACGAAAGAGTGGAGGGGACGCAGTTCTTC
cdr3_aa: CASNERVEGTQFF

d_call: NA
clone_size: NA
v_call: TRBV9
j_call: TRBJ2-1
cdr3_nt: TGTGCCAGCAGCGACTACAGGGCTAACAATGAGCAGTTCTTC
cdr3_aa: CASSDYRANNEQFF

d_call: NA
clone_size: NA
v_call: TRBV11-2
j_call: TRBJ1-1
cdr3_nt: TGTGCCAGCAGTCTAACCCGGGGCACTGAAGCTTTCTTT
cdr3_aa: CASSLTRGTEAFF

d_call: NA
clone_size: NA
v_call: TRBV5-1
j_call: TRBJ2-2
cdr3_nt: TGCGCCAGCAGCCCCCAAATGCCCGGGGAGCTGTTTTTT
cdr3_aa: CASSPQMPGELFF

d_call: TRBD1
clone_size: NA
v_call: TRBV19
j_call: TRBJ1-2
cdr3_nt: TGTGCCAGTAGTATTGAGGACAGGGGAAGTGGCTACACCTTC
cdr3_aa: CASSIEDRGSGYTF

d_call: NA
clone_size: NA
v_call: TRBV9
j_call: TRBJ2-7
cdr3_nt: TGTGCCAGCAGCGTAGCTAGGGGACCTACCTACGAGCAGTACTTC
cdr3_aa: CASSVARGPTYEQYF

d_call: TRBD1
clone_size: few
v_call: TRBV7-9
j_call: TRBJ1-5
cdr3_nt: TGTGCCAGCAGCCACGGGACAGGGCAGAGCAATCAGCCCCAGCATTTT
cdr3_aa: CASSHGTGQSNQPQHF

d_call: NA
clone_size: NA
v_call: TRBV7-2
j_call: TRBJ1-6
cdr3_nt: TGTGCCAGCAGCCATACTCAGGTTCATTCACCCCTCCACTTT
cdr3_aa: CASSHTQVHSPLHF

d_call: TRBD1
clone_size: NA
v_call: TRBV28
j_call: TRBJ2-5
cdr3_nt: TGTGCCAGCGGACTCCCGACCCGGGACAGGGGATGGGAGACCCAGTACTTC
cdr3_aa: CASGLPTRDRGWETQYF

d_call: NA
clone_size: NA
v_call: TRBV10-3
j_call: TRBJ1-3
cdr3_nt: TGTGCCATCAGTGAGTCAGGGGGCTCTGGAAACACCATATATTTT
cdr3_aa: CAISESGGSGNTIYF

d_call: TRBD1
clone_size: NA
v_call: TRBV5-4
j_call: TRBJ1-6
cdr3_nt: TGTGCCAGCAGCCGAGGGGTTACACAACAGGGGGCAAGGAATTCACCCCTCCACTTT
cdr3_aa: CASSRGVTQQGARNSPLHF

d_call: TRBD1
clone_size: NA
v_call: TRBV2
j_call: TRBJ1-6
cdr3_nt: TGTGCCAGCAGACCAGCGGACAGGCGGTCACCCCTCCACTTT
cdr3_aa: CASRPADRRSPLHF

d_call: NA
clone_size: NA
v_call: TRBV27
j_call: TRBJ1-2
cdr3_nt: TGTGCCAGCAGTCACCCAGGGTTTGGCTACACCTTC
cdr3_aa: CASSHPGFGYTF

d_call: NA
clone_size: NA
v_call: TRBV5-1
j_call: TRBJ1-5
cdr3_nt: TGCGCCAGCAGCTCCATGGGGGAGGGGGGTCAGCCCCAGCATTTT
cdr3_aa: CASSSMGEGGQPQHF

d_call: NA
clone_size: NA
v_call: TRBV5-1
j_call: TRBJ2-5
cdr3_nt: TGCGCCAGCAGCTTGGTTGGAGGCCTCCAAGAGACCCAGTACTTC
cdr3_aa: CASSLVGGLQETQYF

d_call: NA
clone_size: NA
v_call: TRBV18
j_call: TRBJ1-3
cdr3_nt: TGTGCCAGCTCACCACAAATTCAATCAGGGCTTAGAGGAAACACCATATATTTT
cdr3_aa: CASSPQIQSGLRGNTIYF

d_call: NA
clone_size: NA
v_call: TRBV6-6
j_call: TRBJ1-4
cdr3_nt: TGTGCCAGCTGCGGGGGTTCGGGAACTAATGAAAAACTGTTTTTT
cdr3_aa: CASCGGSGTNEKLFF

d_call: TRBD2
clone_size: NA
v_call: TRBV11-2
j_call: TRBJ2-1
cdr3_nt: TGTGCCAGCAGCTTAGGGGGGGGACGGCCCACAGAGCAGTTCTTC
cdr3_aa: CASSLGGGRPTEQFF

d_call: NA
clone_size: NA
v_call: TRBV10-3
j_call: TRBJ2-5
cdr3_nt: TGTGCCATCAGTTCAGACCTGTTCCAAGAGACCCAGTACTTC
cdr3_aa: CAISSDLFQETQYF

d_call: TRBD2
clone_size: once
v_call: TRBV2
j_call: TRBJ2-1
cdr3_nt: TGTGCCAGCAGGGAACTAGCGGGGACCTACAATGAGCAGTTCTTC
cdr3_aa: CASRELAGTYNEQFF

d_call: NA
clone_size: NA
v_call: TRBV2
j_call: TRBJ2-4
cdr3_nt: TGTGCCAGTCAAGAACTAGCCAAAAACATTCAGTACTTC
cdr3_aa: CASQELAKNIQYF

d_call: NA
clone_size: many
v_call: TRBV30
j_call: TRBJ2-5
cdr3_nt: TGTGCCTGGAGTGTACAAGAGACCCAGTACTTC
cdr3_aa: CAWSVQETQYF

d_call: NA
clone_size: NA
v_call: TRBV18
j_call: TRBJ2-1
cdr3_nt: TGTGCCAGCTCCCCCCTTTCGGCTATTGGCGAGCAGTTCTTC
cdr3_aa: CASSPLSAIGEQFF

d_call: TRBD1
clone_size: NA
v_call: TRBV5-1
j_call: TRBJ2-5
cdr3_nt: TGCGCCAGCAGCTTGGCGGGACAGGGGGAGACCCAGTACTTC
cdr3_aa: CASSLAGQGETQYF

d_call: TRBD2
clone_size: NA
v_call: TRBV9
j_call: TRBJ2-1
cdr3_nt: TGTGCCAGCAGCGTAGTACCCCAGGGCGGGGGAGTGGATGGTGAGCAGTTCTTC
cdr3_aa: CASSVVPQGGGVDGEQFF

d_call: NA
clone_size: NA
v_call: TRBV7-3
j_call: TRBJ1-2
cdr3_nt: TGTGCCAGCAGCGCGGACAGATACTATGGCTACACCTTC
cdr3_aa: CASSADRYYGYTF

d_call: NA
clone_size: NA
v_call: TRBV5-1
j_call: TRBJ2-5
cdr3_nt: TGCGCCAGCAGCTTGGAAGTAGTAAGCGAGACCCAGTACTTC
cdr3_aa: CASSLEVVSETQYF

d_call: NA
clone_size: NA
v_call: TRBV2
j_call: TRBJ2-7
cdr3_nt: TGTGCCAGCAGTAGGGAGAGGGACTCGCCTCACTACTTC
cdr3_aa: CASSRERDSPHYF